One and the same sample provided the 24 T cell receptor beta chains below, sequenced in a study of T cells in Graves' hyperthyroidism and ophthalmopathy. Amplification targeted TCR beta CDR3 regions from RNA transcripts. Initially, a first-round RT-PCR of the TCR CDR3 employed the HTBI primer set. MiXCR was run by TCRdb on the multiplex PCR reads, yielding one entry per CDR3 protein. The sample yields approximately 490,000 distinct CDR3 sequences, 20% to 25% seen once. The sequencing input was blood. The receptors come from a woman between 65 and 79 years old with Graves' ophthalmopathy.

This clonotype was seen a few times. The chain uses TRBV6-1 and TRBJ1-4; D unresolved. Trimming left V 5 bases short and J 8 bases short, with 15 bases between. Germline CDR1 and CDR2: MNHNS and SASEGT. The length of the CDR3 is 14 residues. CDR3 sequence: CASSQSGGREKLFF. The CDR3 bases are TGTGCCAGCAGTCAATCAGGCGGGCGGGAAAAACTGTTTTTT.

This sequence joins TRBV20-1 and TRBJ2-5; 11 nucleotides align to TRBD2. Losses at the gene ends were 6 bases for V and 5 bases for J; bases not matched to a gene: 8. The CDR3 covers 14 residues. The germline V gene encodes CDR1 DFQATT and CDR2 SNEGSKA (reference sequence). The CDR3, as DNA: TGCAGTGCCAGACTAGCGGGACTCCGGGAGACCCAGTACTTC. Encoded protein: CSARLAGLRETQYF.

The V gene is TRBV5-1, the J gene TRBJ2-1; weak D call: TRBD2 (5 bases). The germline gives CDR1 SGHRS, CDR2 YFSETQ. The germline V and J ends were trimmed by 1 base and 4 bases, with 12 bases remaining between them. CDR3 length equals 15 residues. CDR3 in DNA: TGCGCCAGCAGCTTGAGTAGCGAGGTATACAATGAGCAGTTCTTC. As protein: CASSLSSEVYNEQFF.

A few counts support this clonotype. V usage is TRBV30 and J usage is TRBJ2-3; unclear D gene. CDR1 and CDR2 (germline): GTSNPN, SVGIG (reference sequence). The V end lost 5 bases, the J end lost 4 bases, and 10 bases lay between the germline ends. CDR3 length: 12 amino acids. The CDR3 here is CAWSDRADTQYF. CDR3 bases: TGTGCCTGGTCCGACCGAGCAGATACGCAGTATTTT.

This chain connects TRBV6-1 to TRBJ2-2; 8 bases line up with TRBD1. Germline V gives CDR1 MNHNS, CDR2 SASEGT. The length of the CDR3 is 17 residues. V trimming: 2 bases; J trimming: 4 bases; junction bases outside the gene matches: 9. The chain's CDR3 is CASSEQGAGLVTGELFF. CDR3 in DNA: TGTGCCAGCAGTGAACAGGGGGCCGGTTTAGTCACCGGGGAGCTGTTTTTT.

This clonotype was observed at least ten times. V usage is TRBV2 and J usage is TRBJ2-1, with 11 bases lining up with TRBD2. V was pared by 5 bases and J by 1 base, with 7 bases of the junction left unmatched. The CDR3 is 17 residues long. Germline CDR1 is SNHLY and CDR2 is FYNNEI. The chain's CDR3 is CASSLNSGRASYNEQFF. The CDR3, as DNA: TGTGCCAGCAGTCTTAATAGCGGGAGGGCGTCCTACAATGAGCAGTTCTTC.

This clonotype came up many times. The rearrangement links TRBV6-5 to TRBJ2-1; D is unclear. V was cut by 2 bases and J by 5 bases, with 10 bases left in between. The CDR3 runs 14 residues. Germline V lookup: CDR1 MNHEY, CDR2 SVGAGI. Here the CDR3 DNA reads TGTGCCAGCAGTTACGGAGTAGAGGACAATGAGCAGTTCTTC. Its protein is CASSYGVEDNEQFF.

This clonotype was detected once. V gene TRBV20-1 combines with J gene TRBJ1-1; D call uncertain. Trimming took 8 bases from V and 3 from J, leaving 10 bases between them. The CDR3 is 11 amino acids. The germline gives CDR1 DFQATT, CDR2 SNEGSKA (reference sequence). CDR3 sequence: CSTSRDTEAFF. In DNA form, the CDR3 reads TGCAGTACGTCAAGGGACACTGAAGCTTTCTTT.

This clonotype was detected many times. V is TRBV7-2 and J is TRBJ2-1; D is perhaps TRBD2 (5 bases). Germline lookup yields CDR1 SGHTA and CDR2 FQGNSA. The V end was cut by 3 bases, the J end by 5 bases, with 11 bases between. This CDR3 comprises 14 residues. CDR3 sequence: CASSFGGLHNEQFF. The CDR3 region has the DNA TGTGCCAGCAGCTTCGGTGGACTGCACAATGAGCAGTTCTTC.

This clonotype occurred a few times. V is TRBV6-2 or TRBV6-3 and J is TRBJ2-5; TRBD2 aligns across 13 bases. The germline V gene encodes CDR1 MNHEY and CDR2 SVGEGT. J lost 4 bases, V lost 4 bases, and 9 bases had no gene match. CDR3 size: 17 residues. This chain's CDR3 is CASSFPTSGRSGETQYF. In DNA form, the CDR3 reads TGTGCCAGCAGTTTCCCGACTAGCGGGAGGTCTGGAGAGACCCAGTACTTC.

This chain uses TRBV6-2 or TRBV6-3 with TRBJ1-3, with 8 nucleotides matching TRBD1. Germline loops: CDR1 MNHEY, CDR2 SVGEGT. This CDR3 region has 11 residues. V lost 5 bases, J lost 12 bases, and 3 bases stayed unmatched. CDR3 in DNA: TGTGCCAGCAGTCCCACAGGGGGCATATATTTT. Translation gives CASSPTGGIYF.

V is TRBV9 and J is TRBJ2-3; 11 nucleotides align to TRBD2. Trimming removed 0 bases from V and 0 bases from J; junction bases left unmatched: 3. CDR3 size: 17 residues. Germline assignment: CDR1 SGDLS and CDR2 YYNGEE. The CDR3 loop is CASSVVTSGSSTDTQYF. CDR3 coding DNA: TGTGCCAGCAGCGTAGTTACTAGCGGGAGTAGCACAGATACGCAGTATTTT.

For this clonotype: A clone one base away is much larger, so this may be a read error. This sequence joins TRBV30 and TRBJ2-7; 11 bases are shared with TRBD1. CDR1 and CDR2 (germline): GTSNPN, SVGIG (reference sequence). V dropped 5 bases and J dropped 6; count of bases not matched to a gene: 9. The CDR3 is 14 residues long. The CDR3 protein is CAWGGGQGAIEQYF. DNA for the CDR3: TGTGCCTGGGGAGGAGGACAGGGGGCGATCGAGCAGTACTTC.

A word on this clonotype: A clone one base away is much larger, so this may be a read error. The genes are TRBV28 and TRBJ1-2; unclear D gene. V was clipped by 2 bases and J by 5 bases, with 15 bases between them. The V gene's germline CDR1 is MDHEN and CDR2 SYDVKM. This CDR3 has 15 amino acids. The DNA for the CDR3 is TGTGCCAGCAGTTTAGGCAGGATAGAGGGATATGGCTACACCTTC. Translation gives CASSLGRIEGYGYTF.

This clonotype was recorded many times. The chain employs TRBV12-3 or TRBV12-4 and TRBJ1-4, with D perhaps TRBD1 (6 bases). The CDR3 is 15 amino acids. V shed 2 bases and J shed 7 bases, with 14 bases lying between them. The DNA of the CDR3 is TGTGCCAGCAGTTTAAGGCGGGGGCGGGTTGAAAAACTGTTTTTT. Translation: CASSLRRGRVEKLFF.

CDR3 region: CASSSPTGVGYTF. The DNA for the CDR3 is TGTGCCAGCAGCTCCCCGACAGGGGTCGGCTACACCTTC. The chain recombines TRBV11-3 with TRBJ1-2; TRBD1 matches 8 bases. Trimming removed 4 bases from V and 8 bases from J; junction bases left unmatched: 6. Germline-derived CDR1 and CDR2 are SGHNT and YENEEA. This CDR3 spans 13 amino acids.

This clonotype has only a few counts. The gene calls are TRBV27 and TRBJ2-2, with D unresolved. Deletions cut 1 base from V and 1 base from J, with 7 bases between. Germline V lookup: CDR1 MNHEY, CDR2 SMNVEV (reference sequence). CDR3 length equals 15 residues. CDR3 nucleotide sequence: TGTGCCAGCAGTTTATACCTACAGAACACCGGGGAGCTGTTTTTT. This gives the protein CASSLYLQNTGELFF.

The CDR3 sequence is CSARSIFNTEAFF. The CDR3, as DNA: TGCAGTGCTAGATCTATCTTCAACACTGAAGCTTTCTTT. The gene calls are TRBV20-1 and TRBJ1-1, with unresolved D. Trimming pared 2 bases from V and 2 bases from J, leaving 9 bases between. The V gene's germline CDR1 is DFQATT and CDR2 SNEGSKA (reference sequence). The length of the CDR3 is 13 residues.

CDR3 sequence: CASSLVSGSPSYNEQFF. DNA for the CDR3: TGTGCCAGCAGCTTAGTCAGCGGGAGCCCCTCCTACAATGAGCAGTTCTTC. V gene TRBV7-6 combines with J gene TRBJ2-1; TRBD2 matches 8 bases. Germline V lookup: CDR1 SGHVS, CDR2 FNYEAQ. The CDR3 is made up of 17 amino acids. Trimming cost V 1 base and J 0 bases; bases outside gene matches: 5.

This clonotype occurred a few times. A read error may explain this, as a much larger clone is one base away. The CDR3 spells CASSWTGGYNEQFF. CDR3 coding DNA: TGTGCCAGCAGCTGGACAGGGGGATACAATGAGCAGTTCTTC. This chain uses TRBV27 with TRBJ2-1, with 10 bases that match TRBD1. Germline CDR1 reads MNHEY; CDR2 reads SMNVEV (reference sequence). This CDR3 is built from 14 residues. J lost 4 bases, V lost 6 bases, and 3 bases had no gene match.

CDR3 DNA sequence: TGCAGTGCTAGTAGTTCCACTAGCGAAGAGACCCAGTACTTC. This codes for CSASSSTSEETQYF. The J gene is TRBJ2-5, the V gene TRBV20-1, with 7 bases aligning to TRBD2. Germline-derived CDR1 and CDR2 are DFQATT and SNEGSKA (reference sequence). The CDR3 is 14 amino acids. J was trimmed by 3 bases and V by 3 bases; bases with no gene match: 7.

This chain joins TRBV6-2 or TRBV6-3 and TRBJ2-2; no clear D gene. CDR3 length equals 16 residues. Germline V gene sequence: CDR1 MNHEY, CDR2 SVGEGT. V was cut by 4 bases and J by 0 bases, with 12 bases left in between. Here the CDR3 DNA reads TGTGCCAGCAGTTTTCACAGTTGGACGAACACCGGGGAGCTGTTTTTT. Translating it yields CASSFHSWTNTGELFF.

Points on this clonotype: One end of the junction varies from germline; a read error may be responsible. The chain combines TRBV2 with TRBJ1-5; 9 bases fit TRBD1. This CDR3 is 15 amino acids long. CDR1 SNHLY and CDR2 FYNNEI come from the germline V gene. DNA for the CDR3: TGTGCCAGCAGTTCGGACAGGGGACGCAATCAGCCCCGGCATTTT. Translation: CASSSDRGRNQPRHF.

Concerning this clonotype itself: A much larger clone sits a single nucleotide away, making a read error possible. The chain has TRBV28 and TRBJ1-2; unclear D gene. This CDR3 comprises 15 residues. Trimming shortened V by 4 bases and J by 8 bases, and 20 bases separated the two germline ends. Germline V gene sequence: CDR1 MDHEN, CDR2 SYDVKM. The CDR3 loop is CASSSSAGPQWGYTF. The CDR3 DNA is TGTGCCAGCAGTTCTTCCGCCGGGCCACAGTGGGGCTACACCTTC.